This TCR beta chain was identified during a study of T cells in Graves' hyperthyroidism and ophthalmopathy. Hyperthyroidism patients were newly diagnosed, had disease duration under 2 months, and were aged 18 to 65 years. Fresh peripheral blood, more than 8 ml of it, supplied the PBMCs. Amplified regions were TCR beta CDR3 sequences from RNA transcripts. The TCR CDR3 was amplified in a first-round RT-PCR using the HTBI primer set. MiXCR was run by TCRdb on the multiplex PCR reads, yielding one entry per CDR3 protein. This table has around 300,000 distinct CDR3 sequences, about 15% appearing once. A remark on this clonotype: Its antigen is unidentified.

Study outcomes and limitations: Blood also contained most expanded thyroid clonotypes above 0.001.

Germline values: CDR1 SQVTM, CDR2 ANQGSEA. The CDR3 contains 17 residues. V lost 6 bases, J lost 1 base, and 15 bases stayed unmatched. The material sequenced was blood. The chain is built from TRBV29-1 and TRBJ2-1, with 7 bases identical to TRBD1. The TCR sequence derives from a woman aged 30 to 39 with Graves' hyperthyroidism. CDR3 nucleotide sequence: TGCAGCGTCCCAAACAGATCCCGGGGACAGTCCTACAATGAGCAGTTCTTC. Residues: CSVPNRSRGQSYNEQFF.